This is a list of T cell receptor beta chains from one sample in a study of cytomegalovirus exposure and HLA in healthy donors. The data were produced by immunoSEQ multiplex PCR, yet TCRdb's version contains in-frame clones alone and is incomplete. The data hold around 230,000 clones, with more than 75% observed a single time. Sequenced sample: PBMCs. Every receptor here comes from a girl aged 2 to 10 in good health and CMV-seronegative. Each CDR3 is given with its conserved first and last residue. A D gene is named only where the DNA matches it firmly. Some rows have no size entry. The others give once, few or many, or a class for an expanded clone.

j_gene | v_gene | d_gene | abundance | CDR3nt | CDR3aa
TRBJ2-7 | TRBV7-6 | - | - | TGTGCCAGCAGCCCCGGCGGGGTCTACGAGCAGTACTTC | CASSPGGVYEQYF
TRBJ2-5 | TRBV7-9 | TRBD1 | - | TGTTCCAGCAGCTTCAAGGGGGCGTTCACTCAAGAGACCCAGTACTTC | CSSSFKGAFTQETQYF
TRBJ1-3 | TRBV7-9 | TRBD1 | - | TGTGCCAGCAGCCCTCCGGGACAGGCTTCAGGAAACACCATATATTTT | CASSPPGQASGNTIYF
TRBJ1-6 | TRBV27 | - | - | TGTGCCAGCTCCCCGCTAAATAATTCACCCCTCCACTTT | CASSPLNNSPLHF
TRBJ1-1 | TRBV4-1 | - | few | TGCGCCAGCAGCCAGCCGAGGACTGGGAACACTGAAGCTTTCTTT | CASSQPRTGNTEAFF
TRBJ2-5 | TRBV11-2 | - | - | TGTGCCAGCAGGAATAACCAGGGTAAACAGACCCAGTACTTC | CASRNNQGKQTQYF
TRBJ1-2 | TRBV11-2 | TRBD1 | once | TGTGCCAGCAGCCGGACAGGGGATGGCTACACCTTC | CASSRTGDGYTF
TRBJ2-3 | TRBV9 | TRBD2 | - | TGTGCCAGCAGCGTAGTTCAGGGACTAGCGGCCACAGATACGCAGTATTTT | CASSVVQGLAATDTQYF
TRBJ2-7 | TRBV29-1 | - | - | TGCAGCGTTGCGGCGGAGGGATCCTACGAGCAGTACTTC | CSVAAEGSYEQYF
TRBJ1-2 | TRBV7-9 | TRBD1 | - | TGTGCCAGCAGCCCGAACTGGCGACAGGGGCCGGTAGGCTACACCTTC | CASSPNWRQGPVGYTF
TRBJ1-5 | TRBV27 | - | - | TGTGCCAGCAGTTTAAACCAGGGTCACAATCAGCCCCAGCATTTT | CASSLNQGHNQPQHF
TRBJ1-2 | TRBV7-6 | TRBD1 | - | TGTGCCAGCAGCCAAAACAGGGGTACGACGGGGGGCTACACCTTC | CASSQNRGTTGGYTF
TRBJ2-5 | TRBV19 | TRBD2 | - | TGTGCCAGTAGTATAGGACTAGCGGGGGAGACCCAGTACTTC | CASSIGLAGETQYF
TRBJ1-3 | TRBV7-9 | - | - | TGTGCCAGCAGCTTAGGTCAGGGTGGAAACACCATATATTTT | CASSLGQGGNTIYF
TRBJ1-5 | TRBV10-3 | - | - | TGTGCCATCAGTGAGGGAGTGGATCAGCCCCAGCATTTT | CAISEGVDQPQHF
TRBJ2-5 | TRBV2 | - | - | TGTGCCAGCGGGGAGTCCCAAGAGACCCAGTACTTC | CASGESQETQYF
TRBJ2-1 | TRBV6-5 | - | - | TGTGCCAGCAGTACCACTAATAGCCCGCAGTTCTTC | CASSTTNSPQFF
TRBJ2-2 | TRBV4-1 | - | - | TGCGCCAGCAGCCAAGACAGGGCCGTGTCCGCCGGGGAGCTGTTTTTT | CASSQDRAVSAGELFF
TRBJ2-1 | TRBV5-6 | TRBD2 | - | TGTGCCAGCAGCGTTGGGACTAGCGGGATAAATGAGCAGTTCTTC | CASSVGTSGINEQFF
TRBJ2-2 | TRBV11-2 | - | - | TGTGCCAGCAGCACGGGACTTCAAATGACCGGGGAGCTGTTTTTT | CASSTGLQMTGELFF
TRBJ2-7 | TRBV5-1 | TRBD2 | - | TGCGCCAGCAGCATTACTAGCGGGGGGGCGCACGAGCAGTACTTC | CASSITSGGAHEQYF
TRBJ2-7 | TRBV19 | - | - | TGTGCCAGTAGATCACCTACCTACGAGCAGTACTTC | CASRSPTYEQYF
TRBJ1-2 | TRBV9 | - | - | TGTGCCAGCAGCGTAGCTAGAGGGGGGGACTATGGCTACACCTTC | CASSVARGGDYGYTF
TRBJ1-2 | TRBV7-2 | - | - | TGTGCCAGCAGCCCACGTGGGGGGGCCGGCTACACCTTC | CASSPRGGAGYTF
TRBJ2-1 | TRBV6-1 | TRBD2 | - | TGTGCCAGCAGACGAAGCGGGAGTACCTACAATGAGCAGTTCTTC | CASRRSGSTYNEQFF
TRBJ1-1 | TRBV18 | - | - | TGTGCCAGCTCACCAGGGAGGGACACTGAAGCTTTCTTT | CASSPGRDTEAFF
TRBJ2-5 | TRBV28 | TRBD2 | - | TGTGCCAGCAGCTTGGGGGGAGGGAAAGAGACCCAGTACTTC | CASSLGGGKETQYF
TRBJ1-2 | TRBV2 | TRBD1 | - | TGTGCCAGCAATACGGGACAGAGCTATGGCTACACCTTC | CASNTGQSYGYTF
TRBJ2-7 | TRBV6-6 | TRBD1 | - | TGTGCCAGCACCCGGGACAGGGGCGGTGAGCAGTACTTC | CASTRDRGGEQYF
TRBJ2-7 | TRBV7-9 | - | - | TGTGCCAGCAGCCCCAGGGAACCCTACGAGCAGTACTTC | CASSPREPYEQYF
TRBJ1-2 | TRBV5-1 | - | few | TGCGCCAGCAGCCTGCGGGGAGACGGCTACACCTTC | CASSLRGDGYTF
TRBJ2-1 | TRBV7-9 | TRBD2 | - | TGTGCCAGCAGCTCGACGGGACTAGCGGGAGGGATTGATGAGCAGTTCTTC | CASSSTGLAGGIDEQFF
TRBJ2-3 | TRBV7-2 | - | once | TGTGCCAGCAGCTTCAGGATTAGCACAGATACGCAGTATTTT | CASSFRISTDTQYF
TRBJ2-2 | TRBV30 | - | - | TGTGCCTGGAGTGGCAGCGGGAACACCGGGGAGCTGTTTTTT | CAWSGSGNTGELFF
TRBJ2-2 | TRBV5-1 | - | - | TGCGCCAGCAGCTTGGAGGTAGGAGCGAACACCGGGGAGCTGTTTTTT | CASSLEVGANTGELFF
TRBJ1-5 | TRBV6-6 | TRBD1 | once | TGTGCCAGCACCCATCACCTGACAGGGAGCAATCAGCCCCAGCATTTT | CASTHHLTGSNQPQHF
TRBJ1-2 | TRBV27 | TRBD1 | - | TGTGCCAGCAAGGGAGGAGGGGGCCGGGGCTATGGCTACACCTTC | CASKGGGGRGYGYTF
TRBJ2-7 | TRBV5-1 | - | - | TGCGCCAGCCGACGGACGGGGGGCAACGAGCAGTACTTC | CASRRTGGNEQYF
TRBJ2-7 | TRBV19 | - | - | TGTGCCAGTAGTACAGGAGGACTACCCAGGGAGGAGCAGTACTTC | CASSTGGLPREEQYF
TRBJ2-5 | TRBV5-1 | - | - | TGCGCCAGCACGCCTTACGGGGGGCCCTCTTTCTGGCAAGAGACCCAGTACTTC | CASTPYGGPSFWQETQYF
TRBJ2-1 | TRBV4-1 | - | - | TGCGCCAGCAGGGTCGGTAGCTCCTACAATGAGCAGTTCTTC | CASRVGSSYNEQFF
TRBJ1-1 | TRBV2 | - | - | TGTGCCAGCAGTGTCGGTACTGAAGCTTTCTTT | CASSVGTEAFF